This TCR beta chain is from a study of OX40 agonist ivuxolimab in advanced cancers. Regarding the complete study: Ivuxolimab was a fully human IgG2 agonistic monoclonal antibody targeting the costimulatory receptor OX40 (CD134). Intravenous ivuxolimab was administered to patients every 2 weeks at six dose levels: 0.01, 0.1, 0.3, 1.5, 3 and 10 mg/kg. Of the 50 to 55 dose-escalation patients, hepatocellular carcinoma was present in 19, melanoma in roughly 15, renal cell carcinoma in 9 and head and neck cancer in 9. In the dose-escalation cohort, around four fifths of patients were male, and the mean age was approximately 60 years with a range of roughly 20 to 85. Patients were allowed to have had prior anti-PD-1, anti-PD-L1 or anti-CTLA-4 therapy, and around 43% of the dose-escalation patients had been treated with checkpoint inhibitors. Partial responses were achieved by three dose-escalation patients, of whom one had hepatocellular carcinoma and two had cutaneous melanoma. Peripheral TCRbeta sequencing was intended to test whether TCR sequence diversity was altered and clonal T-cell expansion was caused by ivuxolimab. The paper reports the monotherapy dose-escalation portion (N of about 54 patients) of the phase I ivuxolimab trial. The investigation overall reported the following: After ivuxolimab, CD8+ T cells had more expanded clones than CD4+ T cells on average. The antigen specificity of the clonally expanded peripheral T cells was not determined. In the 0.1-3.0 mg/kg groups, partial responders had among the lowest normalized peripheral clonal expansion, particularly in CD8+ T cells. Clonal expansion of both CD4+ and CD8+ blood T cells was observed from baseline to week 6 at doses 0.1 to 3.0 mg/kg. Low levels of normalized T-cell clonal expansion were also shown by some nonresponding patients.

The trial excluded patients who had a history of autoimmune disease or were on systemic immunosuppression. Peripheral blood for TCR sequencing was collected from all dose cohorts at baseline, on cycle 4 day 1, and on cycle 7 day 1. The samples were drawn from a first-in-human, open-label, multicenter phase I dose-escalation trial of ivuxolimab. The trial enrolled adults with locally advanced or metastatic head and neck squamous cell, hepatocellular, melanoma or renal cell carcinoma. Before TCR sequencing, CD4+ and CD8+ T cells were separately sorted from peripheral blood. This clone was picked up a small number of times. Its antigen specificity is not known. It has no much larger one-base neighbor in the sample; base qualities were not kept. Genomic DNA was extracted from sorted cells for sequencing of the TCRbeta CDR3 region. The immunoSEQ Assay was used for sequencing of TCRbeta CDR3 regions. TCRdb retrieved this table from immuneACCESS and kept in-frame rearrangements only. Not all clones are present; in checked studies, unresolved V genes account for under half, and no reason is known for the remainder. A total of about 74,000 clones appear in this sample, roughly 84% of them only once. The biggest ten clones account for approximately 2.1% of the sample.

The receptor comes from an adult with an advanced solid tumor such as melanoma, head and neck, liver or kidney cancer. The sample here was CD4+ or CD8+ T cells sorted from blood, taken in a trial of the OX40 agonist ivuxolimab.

The DNA is TGTGCCAGCAGCGCCGGGAGGCTAGCGGGAGGGTACACAGATACGCAGTATTTT. Translated, it reads CASSAGRLAGGYTDTQYF. The chain is encoded by TRBV9 joined to TRBJ2-3; TRBD2 matches 12 bases in the middle. Clipping removes 3 bases from V and 2 bases from J, with 10 as the unmatched junction base count. The CDR3 runs 18 amino acids, cysteine and phenylalanine included. CDR3 DNA only is kept here, 54 bases in frame from base 1. Via the germline V gene, CDR1 is SGDLS and CDR2 YYNGEE.